This T cell receptor (beta chain) was retrieved from a study of monozygotic twins with cystic fibrosis. General study findings and limits: V usage most resembled the co-twin in 13 of 16 pairs. Low clonality (median roughly 0.01) suggested a mostly naive repertoire.

Note on this clone: Its antigen is undetermined.

CDR1 is SQVTM, CDR2 ANQGSEA, per germline. The CDR3 extends over 14 amino acids. V was clipped by 3 bases and J by 6 bases; unmatched bases: 3. Profiling relied on immunoSEQ multiplex PCR, and the TCRdb table lists in-frame clones only, not all of them. The data hold around 34,000 clones, with more than 55% observed a single time. The source of this sequence is a girl aged 10 to 17 with cystic fibrosis. This chain joins TRBV29-1 and TRBJ2-1; TRBD2 agrees at 12 bases. The sample was blood. The CDR3 nucleotides are TGCAGCGTTGACCCGACTAGCGGGAGCAATGAGCAGTTCTTC. This sequence encodes CSVDPTSGSNEQFF.